These 5 T cell receptor beta chains were all obtained from the same sample, sequenced in a study of T cell changes during pregnancy in multiple sclerosis. Here immunoSEQ multiplex PCR was the method, and the copy in TCRdb shows in-frame clones only, minus some. The sample includes 70,000 to 75,000 clones, roughly 90% of them seen just once. Material: peripheral blood, obtained in the second trimester of pregnancy. The receptors originated from a female donor with multiple sclerosis, enrolled in a pregnancy study.

This clone was counted a single time. The rearrangement joins TRBV11-2 to TRBJ2-5; TRBD2 matches 7 bases. CDR3 length: 16 residues. V shed 1 base, J shed 5 bases, and the junction held 10 bases outside the gene matches. Per the germline V gene, CDR1 is SGHAT and CDR2 is FQNNGV. The CDR3 spells CASSLAHGLDSETQYF. CDR3 nucleotides: TGTGCCAGCAGCTTAGCCCATGGACTAGACAGCGAGACCCAGTACTTC.

This sequence joins TRBV19 and TRBJ1-5; 8 nucleotides line up with TRBD1. Trimming at V came to 4 bases and at J to 2 bases, leaving 4 bases not matched to a gene. The length of the CDR3 is 15 residues. CDR1 LNHDA and CDR2 SQIVND come from the germline V gene (reference sequence). CDR3 protein: CASSTPTGGNQPQHF. CDR3 coding DNA: TGTGCCAGTAGTACTCCGACAGGGGGCAATCAGCCCCAGCATTTT. Drawing the rest from reference TRBV19 and TRBJ1-5, the complete variable domain is DGGITQSPKYLFRKEGQNVTLSCEQNLNHDAMYWYRQDPGQGLRLIYYSQIVNDFQKGDIAEGYSVSREKKESFPLTVTSAQKNPTAFYLCASSTPTGGNQPQHFGDGTRLSIL.

The chain uses TRBV5-1 and TRBJ1-6; TRBD1 aligns across 8 bases. The CDR3 contains 15 residues. Germline lookup yields CDR1 SGHRS and CDR2 YFSETQ. Trimming took 4 bases from V and 10 from J; bases not matched to a gene: 10. The CDR3 is CASSPAAQGGSPLHF. The DNA of the CDR3 is TGCGCCAGCAGCCCGGCGGCACAGGGGGGATCACCCCTCCACTTT.

CDR3 protein: CASSIMGGRALTGELFF. The DNA for the CDR3 is TGTGCCAGTAGTATAATGGGTGGGAGGGCCTTGACCGGGGAGCTGTTTTTT. The chain employs TRBV19 and TRBJ2-2; 7 positions agree with TRBD2. The CDR3 totals 17 residues. Germline V gene lookup returns CDR1 LNHDA and CDR2 SQIVND (reference sequence). V shed 2 bases and J 5 bases; nucleotides not matched to a gene: 11. Based on the CDR3 plus reference TRBV19 and TRBJ2-2, the full variable domain is DGGITQSPKYLFRKEGQNVTLSCEQNLNHDAMYWYRQDPGQGLRLIYYSQIVNDFQKGDIAEGYSVSREKKESFPLTVTSAQKNPTAFYLCASSIMGGRALTGELFFGEGSRLTVL.

The chain combines TRBV28 with TRBJ2-3, with D possibly matching TRBD2 (5 bases). Per germline, CDR1 MDHEN and CDR2 SYDVKM. CDR3 length: 18 amino acids. Trimming shortened V by 3 bases and J by 0 bases, and 19 bases separated the two germline ends. The CDR3, as DNA: TGTGCCAGCAGTTTCTCCCCTAGACTATCTTTTAGCACAGATACGCAGTATTTT. Protein: CASSFSPRLSFSTDTQYF.